These T cell receptor beta chains were read from a single sample in a study of T cell repertoires in cytomegalovirus infection. Their target antigens are unknown. TCRdb passed the reads through MiXCR, listing each CDR3 protein once. Found here are 200,000 or so distinct CDR3 sequences, around two fifths of them singletons; the top ten hold around 64%. The starting material was CD8+ T cells from cultured PBMCs, obtained from culture after CMV antigen stimulation. The receptors shown here come from a human donor in good health (CMV status not recorded). Some clones in this sample may be carry-over from other donors' samples. The conserved cysteine and the conserved F or W are not part of the CDR3 here.

J,V,CDR3
TRBJ2-1,TRBV7-3,ASSAYSANEQF
TRBJ1-1,TRBV7-9,ASSLSTGITTEAF
TRBJ1-5,TRBV5-8,ASSLDRVQPQH
TRBJ2-1,TRBV12-5,ATGGNNEQF
TRBJ2-7,TRBV19,ASSIGSGGVSYEQY
TRBJ2-3,TRBV24-1,ATSDLPGAPDTQY
TRBJ1-1,TRBV5-1,ASSLDRERMNTEAF
TRBJ1-1,TRBV6-5,ASSYSGGAMNTEAF
TRBJ2-3,TRBV27,ASSLPGGSHTQY
TRBJ1-2,TRBV12-3/TRBV12-4,ASSSQGYGYT
TRBJ2-7,TRBV27,ASSLSLGYEQY
TRBJ1-1,TRBV7-9,ASSQPTGRTEAF
TRBJ1-5,TRBV27,ASSFLNQPQH
TRBJ1-5,TRBV28,ATRTETGLNQPQH
TRBJ1-5,TRBV28,ARGTGGQPQH
TRBJ1-2,TRBV24-1,ATSPGGEDGYT
TRBJ2-7,TRBV7-9,ASSSSLGLAGSSYEQY